This TCR beta chain was found in a study of T-cell reconstitution after alpha-beta-depleted transplantation in children. General study results and limits: Reportedly, roughly two months post-transplant, alpha-beta T cells arose from several hundred expanded graft clones. T-cell counts and diversity at one year following transplant were attributed mainly to newly produced T cells.

For TCRbeta, the library was prepared with unique molecular identifiers. TCRdb reanalysed the PCR reads using MiXCR and keeps one entry per CDR3 protein. The sample yields hundreds of thousands of distinct CDR3 sequences, 8% to 11% seen once. Germline CDR1 MNHEY, CDR2 SVGEGT. The CDR3 consists of 16 residues. V was clipped by 6 bases and J by 3 bases, with 17 bases between them. The table lists this clonotype with many counts. Its antigen is currently unknown. V gene TRBV6-2 or TRBV6-3 combines with J gene TRBJ2-2; D is unresolved. The clonotype originates from a child aged 2 to 15 with inherited bone marrow failure, due to receive a stem cell transplant. The source material was PBMCs, sampled before TCRalphabeta/CD19-depleted stem cell transplant. As DNA, the CDR3 is TGTGCCAGCAGCTACGGGCACCATCGGGACACCGGGGAGCTGTTTTTT. This gives the protein CASSYGHHRDTGELFF.